This is a list of T cell receptor beta chains from one sample in a study of T-cell reconstitution after alpha-beta-depleted transplantation in children. TCRdb used MiXCR to reprocess the PCR reads, holding one entry per CDR3 protein. Of just under 550,000 distinct CDR3 sequences in the sample, approximately 20% were seen once. The source was PBMCs from the stem cell graft donor, collected from the stem cell graft. The receptors stem from a human donor who donated a stem cell graft to a child with acute lymphoblastic leukemia. Each CDR3 is given with its conserved first and last residue. A D gene is named only where the DNA matches it firmly. Clone size is stated in some rows and not others, as once, few, many or a class when expanded.

V: TRBV3-1; size: few; D: TRBD2; J: TRBJ2-5; DNA: TGTGCCAGCAGCCACCTGACTAGCGGGAACCAGTACTTC; CDR3: CASSHLTSGNQYF
V: TRBV5-1; size: NA; D: NA; J: TRBJ1-1; DNA: TGCGCCAGCAGCTTGGACAGGAGTGAAGCTTTCTTT; CDR3: CASSLDRSEAFF
V: TRBV27; size: NA; D: NA; J: TRBJ2-1; DNA: TGTGCCAGCAAATGGGCGAGCTCCTACAATGAGCAGTTCTTC; CDR3: CASKWASSYNEQFF
V: TRBV5-5; size: few; D: NA; J: TRBJ2-1; DNA: TGTGCCAGCAGCGGGGATATCTACAATGAGCAGTTCTTC; CDR3: CASSGDIYNEQFF
V: TRBV20-1; size: few; D: NA; J: TRBJ2-1; DNA: TGCAGTGCTAGAGACCTGACAGGGAGGAATGAGCAGTTCTTC; CDR3: CSARDLTGRNEQFF
V: TRBV4-2; size: NA; D: NA; J: TRBJ1-6; DNA: TGTGCCAGCAGCCAACAAGAGCATTCACCCCTCCACTTT; CDR3: CASSQQEHSPLHF
V: TRBV5-1; size: NA; D: NA; J: TRBJ1-2; DNA: TGCGCCAGCAGCTTGTCTGAAGCGCCTAACTATGGCTACACCTTC; CDR3: CASSLSEAPNYGYTF
V: TRBV30; size: NA; D: NA; J: TRBJ2-7; DNA: TGTGCCTGGACCTTGGGTGCAGGATTCTCCTACGAGCAGTACTTC; CDR3: CAWTLGAGFSYEQYF
V: TRBV5-1; size: NA; D: TRBD1; J: TRBJ1-2; DNA: TGCGCCAGCAACGAACTCTTCGGGACAGGGGTGACTGGCTACACCTTC; CDR3: CASNELFGTGVTGYTF
V: TRBV5-1; size: few; D: NA; J: TRBJ2-6; DNA: TGCGCCAGCAGCTTGAGGCCAGGGGGGATAATCTCTGGGGCCAACGTCCTGACTTTC; CDR3: CASSLRPGGIISGANVLTF
V: TRBV18; size: few; D: NA; J: TRBJ2-1; DNA: TGTGCCAGCTCACCAGGGCGAGGAATGTACAATGAGCAGTTCTTC; CDR3: CASSPGRGMYNEQFF
V: TRBV5-1; size: NA; D: TRBD1; J: TRBJ1-2; DNA: TGCGCCAGCAGCTTTGAGGGACAGGCCGATGGCTACACCTTC; CDR3: CASSFEGQADGYTF
V: TRBV12-5; size: few; D: NA; J: TRBJ2-3; DNA: TGTGCTAGTGGTTTAGGGCTAGCGTCGGGGTATCGGAACACAGATACGCAGTATTTT; CDR3: CASGLGLASGYRNTDTQYF
V: TRBV6-5; size: NA; D: NA; J: TRBJ2-6; DNA: TGTGCCAGCAGTTGGAGGGGGCCCACAGCAGCTGGGGCCAACGTCCTGACTTTC; CDR3: CASSWRGPTAAGANVLTF
V: TRBV7-9; size: few; D: NA; J: TRBJ1-4; DNA: TGTGCCAGCGAAGCCCTGAATGAAAAACTGTTTTTT; CDR3: CASEALNEKLFF
V: TRBV6-5; size: NA; D: NA; J: TRBJ1-3; DNA: TGTGCCAGCAGCCACTCGGGCGTCGGAGCTGGAAACACCATATATTTT; CDR3: CASSHSGVGAGNTIYF
V: TRBV7-9; size: NA; D: TRBD2; J: TRBJ2-5; DNA: TGTGCCAGCAGCCCCGGGGTAGCGGGAGCGCCCCAGTACTTC; CDR3: CASSPGVAGAPQYF
V: TRBV7-8; size: NA; D: NA; J: TRBJ1-5; DNA: TGTGCCAGCAGCTTAGAACAGGGTAGCAATCAGCCCCAGCATTTT; CDR3: CASSLEQGSNQPQHF
V: TRBV2; size: few; D: NA; J: TRBJ1-3; DNA: TGTGCCAGCAGTGGTAGGGTCCGGGGAAACACCATATATTTT; CDR3: CASSGRVRGNTIYF
V: TRBV29-1; size: NA; D: TRBD1; J: TRBJ1-2; DNA: TGCAGCGTTGAGGCTGGGACAGGGGCTGCTAACTATGGCTACACCTTC; CDR3: CSVEAGTGAANYGYTF